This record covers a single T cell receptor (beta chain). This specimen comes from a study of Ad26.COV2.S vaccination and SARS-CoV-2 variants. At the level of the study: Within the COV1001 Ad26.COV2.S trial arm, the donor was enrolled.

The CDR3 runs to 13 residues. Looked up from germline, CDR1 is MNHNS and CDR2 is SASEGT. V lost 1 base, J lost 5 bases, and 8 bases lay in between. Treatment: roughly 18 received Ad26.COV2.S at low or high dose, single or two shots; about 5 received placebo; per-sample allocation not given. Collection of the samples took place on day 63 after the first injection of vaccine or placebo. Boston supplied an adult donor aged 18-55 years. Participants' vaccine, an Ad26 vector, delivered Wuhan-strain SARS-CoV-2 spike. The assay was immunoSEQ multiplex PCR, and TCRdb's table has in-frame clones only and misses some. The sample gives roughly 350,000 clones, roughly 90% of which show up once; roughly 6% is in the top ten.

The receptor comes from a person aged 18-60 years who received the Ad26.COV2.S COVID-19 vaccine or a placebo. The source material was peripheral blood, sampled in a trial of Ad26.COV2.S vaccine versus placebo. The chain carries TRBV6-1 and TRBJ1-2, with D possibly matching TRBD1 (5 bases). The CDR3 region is CASSEGQRYGYTF. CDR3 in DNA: TGTGCCAGCAGTGAAGGACAGAGGTATGGCTACACCTTC.